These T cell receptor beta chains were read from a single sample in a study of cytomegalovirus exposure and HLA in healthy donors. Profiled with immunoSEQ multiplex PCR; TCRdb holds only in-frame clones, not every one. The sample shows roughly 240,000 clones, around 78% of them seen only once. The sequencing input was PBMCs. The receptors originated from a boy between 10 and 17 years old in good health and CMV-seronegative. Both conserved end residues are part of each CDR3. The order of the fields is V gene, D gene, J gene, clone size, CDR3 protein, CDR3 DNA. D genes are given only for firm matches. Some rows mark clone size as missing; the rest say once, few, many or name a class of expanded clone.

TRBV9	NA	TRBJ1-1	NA	CASSVGSRGFVTEAFF	TGTGCCAGCAGCGTAGGGTCTAGGGGTTTCGTCACTGAAGCTTTCTTT
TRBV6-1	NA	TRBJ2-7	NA	CASGGDLRTDEQYF	TGTGCCAGCGGAGGGGACCTACGCACGGACGAGCAGTACTTC
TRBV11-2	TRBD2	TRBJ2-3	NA	CASSSTSGTDTQYF	TGTGCCAGCAGTTCGACTAGCGGAACAGATACGCAGTATTTT
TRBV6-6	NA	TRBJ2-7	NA	CASSSGLSHMIYEQYF	TGTGCCAGCAGTTCGGGACTCTCACACATGATCTACGAGCAGTACTTC
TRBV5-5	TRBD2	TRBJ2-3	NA	CASSLVLAGPDTQYF	TGTGCCAGCAGCTTGGTACTAGCGGGCCCAGATACGCAGTATTTT
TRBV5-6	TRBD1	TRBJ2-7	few	CASSFGTGGGYEQYF	TGTGCCAGCAGCTTCGGGACAGGGGGCGGGTACGAGCAGTACTTC
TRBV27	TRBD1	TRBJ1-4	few	CASSLRGRGTNEKLFF	TGTGCCAGCAGTTTAAGGGGGCGCGGAACTAATGAAAAACTGTTTTTT
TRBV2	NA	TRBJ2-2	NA	CASRRTAANTGELFF	TGTGCCAGCAGGAGGACAGCCGCAAACACCGGGGAGCTGTTTTTT
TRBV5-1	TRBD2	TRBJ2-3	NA	CASSGTSDYTDTQYF	TGCGCCAGCAGCGGGACTAGCGACTACACAGATACGCAGTATTTT
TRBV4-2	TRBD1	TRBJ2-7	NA	CASSQEGRGYEQYF	TGTGCCAGCAGCCAAGAAGGCAGGGGGTACGAGCAGTACTTC
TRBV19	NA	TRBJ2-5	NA	CATAGPRGTQYF	TGTGCCACCGCTGGGCCAAGGGGGACCCAGTACTTC
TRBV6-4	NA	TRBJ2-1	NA	CASSVSETGPNEQFF	TGTGCCAGCAGTGTGTCCGAGACAGGACCCAATGAGCAGTTCTTC
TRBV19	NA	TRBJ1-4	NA	CASSPRQATNEKLFF	TGTGCCAGTAGTCCTAGACAGGCGACTAATGAAAAACTGTTTTTT
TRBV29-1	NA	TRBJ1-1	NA	CSVLTLGQNTEAFF	TGCAGCGTTCTTACTTTGGGACAGAACACTGAAGCTTTCTTT
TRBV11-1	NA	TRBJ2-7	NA	CASSLEGIGSYEQYF	TGTGCCAGCAGCTTAGAGGGGATTGGCTCCTACGAGCAGTACTTC
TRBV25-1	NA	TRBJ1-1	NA	CASSESGGSEAFF	TGTGCCAGCAGTGAATCGGGGGGCTCTGAAGCTTTCTTT
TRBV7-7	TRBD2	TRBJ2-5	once	CASSLRAGGPGETQYF	TGTGCTAGCAGCCTCAGAGCGGGGGGGCCGGGAGAGACCCAGTACTTC
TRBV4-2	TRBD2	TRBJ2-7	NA	CASSQDLAGDLREQYF	TGTGCCAGCAGCCAAGACCTAGCGGGAGATTTACGGGAGCAGTACTTC
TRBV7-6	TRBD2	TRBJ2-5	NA	CASSLDSSGGDIQETQYF	TGTGCCAGCAGCTTAGATTCTAGCGGGGGGGACATCCAAGAGACCCAGTACTTC
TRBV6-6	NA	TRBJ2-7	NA	CASSYSTRSEQYF	TGTGCCAGCAGTTACTCGACTCGATCAGAGCAGTACTTC
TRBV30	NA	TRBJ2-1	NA	CAWIRSSSYNEQFF	TGTGCCTGGATTCGCTCGAGCTCCTACAATGAGCAGTTCTTC
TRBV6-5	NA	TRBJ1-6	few	CATARRRGPLHF	TGTGCCACCGCGAGGAGGCGGGGACCCCTCCACTTT
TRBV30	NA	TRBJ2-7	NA	CACGQTNYEQYF	TGTGCCTGTGGACAGACCAACTACGAGCAGTACTTC
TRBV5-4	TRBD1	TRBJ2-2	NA	CASRVDRGLTGELFF	TGTGCCAGCAGGGTAGACAGGGGGCTAACCGGGGAGCTGTTTTTT
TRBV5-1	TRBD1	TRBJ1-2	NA	CASFGQGAPYTF	TGCGCCAGCTTCGGACAGGGGGCCCCGTACACCTTC
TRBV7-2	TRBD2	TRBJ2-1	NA	CASSKDLAGSRGQFF	TGTGCCAGCAGCAAAGACCTAGCGGGTTCCCGTGGGCAGTTCTTC
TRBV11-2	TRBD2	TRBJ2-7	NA	CASSLSGGSYEQYF	TGTGCCAGCAGCCTCTCGGGGGGTTCCTACGAGCAGTACTTC
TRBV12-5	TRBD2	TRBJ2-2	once	CASGLVTRGGANTGELFF	TGTGCTAGTGGTTTGGTCACGCGGGGGGGCGCGAACACCGGGGAGCTGTTTTTT
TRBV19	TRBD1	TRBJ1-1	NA	CASSYWDRVNTEAFF	TGTGCCAGTAGTTATTGGGACAGGGTAAACACTGAAGCTTTCTTT
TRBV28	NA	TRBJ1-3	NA	CASSLSGAGNTIYF	TGTGCCAGCAGTTTATCAGGGGCCGGAAACACCATATATTTT
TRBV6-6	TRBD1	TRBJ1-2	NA	CASSYVTGGNYGYTF	TGTGCCAGCAGTTACGTGACAGGGGGGAACTATGGCTACACCTTC
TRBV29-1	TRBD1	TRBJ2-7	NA	CSVEDPGGYEQYF	TGCAGCGTTGAAGATCCAGGGGGCTACGAGCAGTACTTC
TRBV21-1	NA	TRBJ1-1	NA	CASTYRSSTAEAFF	TGTGCCAGCACCTACCGCTCGAGTACGGCTGAAGCTTTCTTT
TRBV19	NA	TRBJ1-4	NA	CATGREAGNEKLFF	TGTGCCACCGGACGGGAGGCAGGTAATGAAAAACTGTTTTTT
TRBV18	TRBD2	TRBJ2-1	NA	CASSELAGGNNEQFF	TGTGCCAGCTCGGAACTAGCGGGGGGTAACAATGAGCAGTTCTTC
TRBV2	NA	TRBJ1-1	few	CASIPPGTEAFF	TGTGCCAGCATCCCCCCGGGAACTGAAGCTTTCTTT
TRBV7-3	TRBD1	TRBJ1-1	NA	CASSPDRGGEAFF	TGTGCCAGCAGCCCGGACAGGGGAGGTGAAGCTTTCTTT
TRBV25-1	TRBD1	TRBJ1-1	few	CASSEYFTGGGGTEAFF	TGTGCCAGCAGTGAATATTTCACAGGGGGCGGAGGCACTGAAGCTTTCTTT
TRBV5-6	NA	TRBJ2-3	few	CASSLTVGAWTDTQYF	TGTGCCAGCAGCTTGACTGTTGGGGCCTGGACAGATACGCAGTATTTT
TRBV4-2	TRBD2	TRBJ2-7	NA	CASSPSSGGADEQYF	TGTGCCAGCAGCCCCTCTAGCGGGGGGGCAGACGAGCAGTACTTC
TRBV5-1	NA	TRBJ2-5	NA	CASSFGGLYQETQYF	TGCGCCAGCAGCTTTGGCGGACTGTACCAAGAGACCCAGTACTTC
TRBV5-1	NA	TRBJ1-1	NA	CASSPTSGGTTTEAFF	TGCGCCAGCAGCCCGACCTCTGGAGGGACTACGACTGAAGCTTTCTTT
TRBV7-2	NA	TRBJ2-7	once	CASSLAAGRGSYEQYF	TGTGCCAGCAGCTTAGCTGCGGGCCGGGGGTCCTACGAGCAGTACTTC
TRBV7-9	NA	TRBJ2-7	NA	CASSAMSGTGREQYF	TGTGCCAGCAGCGCCATGAGCGGGACAGGCCGCGAGCAGTACTTC
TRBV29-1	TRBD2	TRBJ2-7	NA	CSVESGAGSDYEQYF	TGCAGCGTTGAGAGCGGAGCGGGATCTGACTACGAGCAGTACTTC
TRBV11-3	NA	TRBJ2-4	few	CASSQGLRGNIQYF	TGTGCCAGCAGCCAGGGCCTCCGAGGAAACATTCAGTACTTC
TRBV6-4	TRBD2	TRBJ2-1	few	CASSDGTSGGEQFF	TGTGCCAGCAGTGACGGGACTAGCGGGGGTGAGCAGTTCTTC
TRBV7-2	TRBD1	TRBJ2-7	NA	CASSLGPAGGPYEQYF	TGTGCCAGCAGCTTGGGCCCGGCAGGGGGCCCATACGAGCAGTACTTC
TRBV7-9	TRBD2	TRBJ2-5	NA	CASSLYSSGGPQETQYF	TGTGCCAGCAGCTTATATTCTAGCGGGGGGCCCCAAGAGACCCAGTACTTC
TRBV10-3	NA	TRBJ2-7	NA	CAISDAGRGQSSSYEQYF	TGTGCCATCAGTGACGCAGGCCGAGGACAGTCTAGCTCCTACGAGCAGTACTTC
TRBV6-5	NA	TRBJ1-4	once	CASASRRVTNEKLFF	TGTGCCAGCGCTTCTAGGCGGGTGACCAACGAAAAACTGTTTTTT
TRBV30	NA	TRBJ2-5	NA	CAWSRRDKYQETQYF	TGTGCCTGGAGCCGACGGGACAAGTACCAAGAGACCCAGTACTTC
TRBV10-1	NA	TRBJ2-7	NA	CASSDTSYEQYF	TGCGCCAGCAGTGATACTAGCTACGAGCAGTACTTC
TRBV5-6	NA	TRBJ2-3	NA	CASSPDTPDTQYF	TGTGCCAGCAGCCCGGACACCCCAGATACGCAGTATTTT
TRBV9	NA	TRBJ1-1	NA	CASSVQGVAEAFF	TGTGCCAGCAGCGTCCAGGGTGTGGCTGAAGCTTTCTTT
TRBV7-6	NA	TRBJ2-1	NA	CASSQTGTFSYNEQFF	TGTGCCAGCAGCCAAACCGGGACTTTCTCCTACAATGAGCAGTTCTTC
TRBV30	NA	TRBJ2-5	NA	CAWSPLQETQYF	TGTGCCTGGAGTCCCCTACAAGAGACCCAGTACTTC
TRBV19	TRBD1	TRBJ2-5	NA	CATTAHRGWSETQYF	TGTGCCACCACTGCACACAGGGGTTGGTCGGAGACCCAGTACTTC
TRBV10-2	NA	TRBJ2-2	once	CATNSPGELFF	TGCGCCACCAATAGCCCCGGGGAGCTGTTTTTT